This TCR beta chain is drawn from a study of tumor and adjacent non-tumor tissue in lung cancer. A modified ARM-PCR protocol with three rounds of nested PCR amplified TCRbeta. TCRdb used MiXCR to reprocess the multiplex PCR reads, holding one entry per CDR3 protein. Among fewer than 90,000 distinct CDR3 sequences listed, around 80% were seen once. Trimming left V 0 bases short and J 5 bases short, with 4 bases between. Germline values: CDR1 SGHRS, CDR2 YFSETQ. The CDR3 extends over 12 amino acids. The template was RNA from unsorted bulk tissue. Distant lung tissue was collected more than 3 cm away from the tumor edge.

V is TRBV5-1 and J is TRBJ2-3; D gene unclear. Sequencing used distant non-tumor lung tissue. This clonotype was obtained from a woman in her fifties or sixties with non-small cell lung cancer. CDR3 protein: CASSLVGDTQYF. Written as DNA, the CDR3 is TGCGCCAGCAGCTTGGTGGGAGATACGCAGTATTTT.